The 10 T cell receptor beta chains below all came from one sample that was sequenced in a study of beta chain features in type 1 diabetes. The entirety of the isolated RNA underwent reverse transcription, so expressed TCRB transcripts were sequenced. The protocol was immunoSEQ multiplex PCR, while the TCRdb copy is restricted to in-frame clones and leaves out a portion. Here the sample spans tens of thousands of clones, approximately 32% being singletons. Sequencing was carried out using stem cell memory CD4+ T cells from blood. These receptors all come from a woman under 30 in good health.

The sample holds one count of this clone. The genes are TRBV19 and TRBJ1-1, with a weak D call TRBD1 (5 bases). Looked up from germline, CDR1 is LNHDA and CDR2 is SQIVND (reference sequence). The CDR3 totals 15 residues. Trimming took off 5 bases at V and 5 bases at J, with 18 bases between the two ends. DNA of the CDR3: TGTGCCAGTAGTCCCCCCACAGGTCTTGGGACTGAAGCTTTCTTT. Translation gives CASSPPTGLGTEAFF.

V is TRBV7-2 and J is TRBJ2-3; possible D gene TRBD1, 6 bases. CDR1 is SGHTA, CDR2 FQGNSA, per germline. V lost 4 bases to trimming and J lost 2 bases, with 10 bases between them. The CDR3 spans 14 residues. This chain's CDR3 is CASSSQGSTDTQYF. The CDR3 bases are TGTGCCAGCAGCTCACAGGGCTCCACAGATACGCAGTATTTT.

The chain recombines TRBV27 with TRBJ1-1; TRBD1 matches at 7 bases. From germline, CDR1 is MNHEY and CDR2 SMNVEV (reference sequence). The CDR3 totals 15 residues. Trimming removed 5 bases from V and 4 bases from J; junction bases left unmatched: 10. As DNA, the CDR3 is TGTGCCAGCAGTCCCAAGACAGGGTCGGTCACTGAAGCTTTCTTT. Translating it yields CASSPKTGSVTEAFF.

The chain uses TRBV19 and TRBJ1-2; perhaps TRBD1 as D (6 bases). Trimming removed 5 bases at V and 4 bases at J, with 17 bases between. This CDR3 contains 15 residues. Germline CDR1 is LNHDA and CDR2 is SQIVND (reference sequence). In nucleotides, the CDR3 is TGTGCCAGTAGTCCATCAAGCGGGGGCACCTATGGCTACACCTTC. Residues: CASSPSSGGTYGYTF.

The chain couples TRBV19 to TRBJ2-7, with D tentatively TRBD2 (6 bases). Per the germline V gene, CDR1 is LNHDA and CDR2 is SQIVND (reference sequence). V lost 4 bases and J 2 bases, leaving 15 bases between the germline ends. The CDR3 extends over 15 amino acids. In DNA form, the CDR3 reads TGTGCCAGTAGTACTAGCGTCGGTTTGCCCTACGAGCAGTACTTC. Protein: CASSTSVGLPYEQYF.

The chain recombines TRBV18 with TRBJ2-2; D gene ambiguous. V lost 5 bases and J 4 bases, leaving 14 bases between the germline ends. CDR1 and CDR2 (germline): KGHSH, LQKENI. The CDR3 is made up of 15 amino acids. Here the CDR3 reads CASSIAAVPTGELFF. CDR3 nucleotide sequence: TGTGCCAGCTCAATAGCCGCGGTCCCCACCGGGGAGCTGTTTTTT. Full variable domain (missing parts from reference TRBV18 and TRBJ2-2): NAGVMQNPRHLVRRRGQEARLRCSPMKGHSHVYWYRQLPEEGLKFMVYLQKENIIDESGMPKERFSAEFPKEGPSILRIQQVVRGDSAAYFCASSIAAVPTGELFFGEGSRLTVL.

The chain recombines TRBV7-3 with TRBJ2-2, with D possibly matching TRBD2 (5 bases). Trimming cost V 3 bases and J 7 bases, with 6 bases left between them. This CDR3 region has 12 residues. In germline, CDR1 is SGHTA, CDR2 FQGTGA. CDR3 DNA: TGTGCCAGCAGCTTCAGCGGCGGGGAGCTGTTTTTT. Translating it yields CASSFSGGELFF.

V is TRBV6-1 and J is TRBJ1-1; D is unclear. V lost 1 base, J lost 1 base, and 4 bases lay in between. The CDR3 has 13 residues. Germline CDR1 and CDR2: MNHNS and SASEGT. CDR3 loop: CASSEDKNTEAFF. CDR3 in DNA: TGTGCCAGCAGTGAAGACAAGAACACTGAAGCTTTCTTT.

Only a few counts were recorded for this clone. This sequence joins TRBV5-1 and TRBJ2-2; possibly TRBD2 for D (5 bases). Trimming cost V 5 bases and J 4 bases, with 6 bases left between them. The CDR3 loop spans 12 amino acids. The germline V gene has CDR1 SGHRS and CDR2 YFSETQ. The CDR3 reads CASRAGTGELFF. For the CDR3, the DNA is TGCGCCAGCAGGGCGGGCACCGGGGAGCTGTTTTTT.

The rearrangement links TRBV5-1 to TRBJ2-6, with D possibly being TRBD1 (6 bases). Germline CDR1 is SGHRS and CDR2 is YFSETQ. The CDR3 extends over 17 amino acids. V lost 4 bases, J lost 0 bases, and 14 bases lay in between. The CDR3 loop reads CASSQGHSFSGANVLTF. In DNA form, the CDR3 reads TGCGCCAGCAGCCAGGGACACTCCTTCTCTGGGGCCAACGTCCTGACTTTC. Full variable domain (remainder filled in from reference TRBV5-1 and TRBJ2-6): KAGVTQTPRYLIKTRGQQVTLSCSPISGHRSVSWYQQTPGQGLQFLFEYFSETQRNKGNFPGRFSGRQFSNSRSEMNVSTLELGDSALYLCASSQGHSFSGANVLTFGAGSRLTVL.